This T cell receptor (beta chain) was sequenced for a study of T cell clones after liver transplantation (dated by TCRdb to the late 2010s). About the study as a whole: The samples were obtained from ITN030ST, a randomized trial that attempted immunosuppression withdrawal within 2 years after liver transplantation. Donor-reactive T cell clones were identified by TCRbeta sequencing following a pre-transplant mixed lymphocyte reaction and were subsequently tracked in post-transplant blood. Third party-reactive TCRbeta sequences from pre-transplant MLRs were also identified as an antigen-independent comparator for donor-reactive sequences. Of the eight recipients, a few were HCV-positive, while the remaining recipients had been transplanted for non-autoimmune, non-viral indications. Subjects received no induction therapy and standard immunosuppression until randomization at 12-24 months post-transplant. To count as tolerant, a recipient had to stay completely off immunosuppression for at least one year without liver enzymes climbing beyond twice the upper limit of normal. Blood samples were collected pre-transplant, then pre-randomization ahead of withdrawal, and finally post-randomization once withdrawal had either been completed or failed. The studied cohort comprised 8 liver transplant recipients, 3 classified as tolerant and 5 as non-tolerant. The paper as a whole reports these results and caveats: Low numbers of available donor cells limited the measurable donor-reactive repertoire in a couple of subjects. Circulating donor-reactive CD4 TCRbeta sequences fell significantly post-transplant in most of the 8 subjects, irrespective of tolerance or HCV status. Because allograft tissue specimens were not available, migration of donor-reactive T cells into the graft, rather than deletion, may have occurred. The conclusions were preliminary, being limited by small, heterogeneous patient numbers and by non-standardized post-transplant time points. A greater decline was seen for donor-reactive sequences than for third party-reactive sequences, suggesting partial antigen-specific deletion unrelated to withdrawal success. Once repertoire turnover was taken into account, donor-reactive detection showed a significant reduction for CD4 in 7 of 8 subjects and for CD8 in 8 of 8.

V loses 4 bases, J loses 6 bases, and the germline ends lie 9 bases apart. The germline V gene (reference sequence) provides CDR1 MNHEY and CDR2 SMNVEV. CDR3 length: 12 amino acids, cysteine to phenylalanine. Only CDR3 DNA is held: 36 bases, read in frame from base 1. As concerns this clone: The antigen this receptor binds is unknown. It has no much larger one-base neighbor in the sample; base qualities were not kept.

Using immunoSEQ, frozen genomic DNA was subjected to high-throughput TCRbeta CDR3 sequencing, a process that included PCR amplification, mapping, bias correction and internal controls. As for how the authors treated the data: Productive rearrangements were kept, and unique TCRbeta sequences were defined by CDR3 nucleotide sequence plus V and J gene. For a sequence to be called donor-reactive, it needed a frequency of at least 0.01% and at least 5-fold expansion in CFSE-low cells compared with unstimulated pre-transplant cells. Minimum frequency thresholds were set for each subject on the basis of the unstimulated sample with the lowest template count, so that a detection power of at least 90% was ensured. Repertoire turnover was measured by Jensen-Shannon divergence between the top 1000 TCRbeta sequences post- and pre-transplant. Two-sided Fisher's exact tests were used to test for changes in the detection of donor-reactive sequences. In its TCRdb copy, this immuneACCESS table keeps in-frame sequences only and misses some clones. Where compared with another copy, unresolved V genes explain less than half of these, and the others have no known cause. That table supplies the V and J calls and clone size; D and trimming were determined from the DNA. The table for this sample lists nearly 15,000 clones; 82% of them were counted only once. 25% to 30% of the sample belongs to the ten largest clones.

Thawed unstimulated PBMCs were stained for CD3, CD4 and CD8 and FACS-sorted into CD3+CD4+ and CD3+CD8+ populations. All 8 studied subjects were randomized to immunosuppression withdrawal. The Qiagen DNeasy Blood and Tissue Kit was used for genomic DNA isolation. This receptor was identified in a human patient who received a liver transplant. Some T cells may have been brought in with the graft after a transplant. This receptor chain uses TRBV27 and TRBJ2-5, with the D gene call left open. This specimen consisted of CD8+ T cells from blood, obtained 47 months after liver transplant. CDR3 region: CASSSLSKTQYF. DNA sequence: TGTGCCAGCAGTTCGTTGTCGAAGACCCAGTACTTC.